This TCR beta chain comes out of a study of OX40 agonist ivuxolimab in advanced cancers. This CDR3 has 15 amino acids. V lost 8 bases and J lost 7; bases outside the gene matches: 8. From germline, CDR1 is SGHDN and CDR2 FVKESK. This table comes from immunoSEQ multiplex PCR, and its TCRdb copy is limited to in-frame clones, with some not included. The sample shows tens of thousands of clones, around nine tenths of them seen only once. The TCR originated in an adult with an advanced solid tumor such as melanoma, head and neck, liver or kidney cancer. This chain joins TRBV14 and TRBJ2-1; 13 positions match TRBD2. Here the sequenced sample was CD4+ or CD8+ T cells sorted from blood, taken in a trial of the OX40 agonist ivuxolimab. This chain's CDR3 is CASRTSGSHLNEQFF. The CDR3 coding sequence is TGTGCCAGCCGGACTAGCGGGAGTCACTTGAATGAGCAGTTCTTC.